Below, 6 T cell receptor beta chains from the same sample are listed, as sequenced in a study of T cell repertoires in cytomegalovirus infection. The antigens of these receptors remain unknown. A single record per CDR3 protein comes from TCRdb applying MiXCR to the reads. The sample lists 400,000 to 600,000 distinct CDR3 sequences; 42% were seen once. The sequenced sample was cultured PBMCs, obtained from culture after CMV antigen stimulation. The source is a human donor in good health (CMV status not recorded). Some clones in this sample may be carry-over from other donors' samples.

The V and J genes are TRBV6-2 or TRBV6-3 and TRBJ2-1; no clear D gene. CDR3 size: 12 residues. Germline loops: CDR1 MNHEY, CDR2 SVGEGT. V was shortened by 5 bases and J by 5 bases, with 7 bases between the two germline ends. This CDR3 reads CASSDRNNEQFF. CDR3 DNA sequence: TGTGCCAGCAGTGACCGCAACAATGAGCAGTTCTTC.

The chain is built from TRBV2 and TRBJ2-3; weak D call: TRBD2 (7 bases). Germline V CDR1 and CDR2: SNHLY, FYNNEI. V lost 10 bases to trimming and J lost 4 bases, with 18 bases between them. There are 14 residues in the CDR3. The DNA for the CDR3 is TGTGCCATCTTGAGGGGGGGAAAGTCAGATACGCAGTATTTT. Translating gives CAILRGGKSDTQYF.

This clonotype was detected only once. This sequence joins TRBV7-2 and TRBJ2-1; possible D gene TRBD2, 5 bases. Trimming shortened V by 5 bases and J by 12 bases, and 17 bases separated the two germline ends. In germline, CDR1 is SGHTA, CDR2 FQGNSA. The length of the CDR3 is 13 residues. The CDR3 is CASSPPGAGGQFF. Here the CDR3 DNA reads TGTGCCAGCAGCCCCCCTGGCGCGGGTGGGCAGTTCTTC.

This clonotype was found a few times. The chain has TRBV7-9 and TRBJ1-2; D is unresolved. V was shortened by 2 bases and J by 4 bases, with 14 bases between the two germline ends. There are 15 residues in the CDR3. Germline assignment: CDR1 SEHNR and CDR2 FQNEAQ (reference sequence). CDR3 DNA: TGTGCCAGCAGCTTACAGGCAGAAACTCTCTATGGCTACACCTTC. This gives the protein CASSLQAETLYGYTF.

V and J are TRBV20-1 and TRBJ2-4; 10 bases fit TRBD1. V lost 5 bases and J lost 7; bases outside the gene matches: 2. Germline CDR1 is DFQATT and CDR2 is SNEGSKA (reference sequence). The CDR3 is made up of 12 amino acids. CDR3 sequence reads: CSAADRGNIQYF. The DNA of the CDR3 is TGCAGTGCTGCGGACAGGGGGAACATTCAGTACTTC.

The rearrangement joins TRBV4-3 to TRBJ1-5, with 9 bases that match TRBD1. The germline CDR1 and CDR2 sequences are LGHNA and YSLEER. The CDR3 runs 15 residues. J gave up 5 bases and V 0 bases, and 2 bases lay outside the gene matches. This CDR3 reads CASSQDDRGDQPQHF. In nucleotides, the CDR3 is TGCGCCAGCAGCCAAGATGACAGGGGGGATCAGCCCCAGCATTTT.